This T cell receptor (beta chain) was identified in a study of T-cell reconstitution after alpha-beta-depleted transplantation in children. Study-level points and caveats: Most T-cell counts and diversity one year after the transplant came from T cells that were newly produced. Surviving recipient T cells and thymic progenitors accounted for the high day-60 TCRbeta diversity observed in some patients. Reportedly, only several hundred clones from non-depleted graft cells drove alpha-beta T-cell counts at about two months.

This clonotype appeared many times. Antigen specificity is unknown. During its preparation, the TCRbeta library received unique molecular identifiers. TCRdb called the PCR reads again in MiXCR, with one record for every CDR3 protein. This table has hundreds of thousands of distinct CDR3 sequences, roughly 13% appearing once. V dropped 0 bases and J dropped 9 bases, with 13 bases sitting between them. The CDR3 loop spans 14 amino acids. The germline V gene has CDR1 SGHRS and CDR2 YFSETQ. The source material was PBMCs, sampled before TCRalphabeta/CD19-depleted stem cell transplant. The TCR was taken from a girl aged 2 to 10 with congenital amegakaryocytic thrombocytopenia, due to receive a stem cell transplant. V is TRBV5-1 and J is TRBJ2-1, with D tentatively TRBD2 (5 bases). The DNA for the CDR3 is TGCGCCAGCAGCTTGGAGGTTAGGACTGTTGAGCAGTTCTTC. Its protein is CASSLEVRTVEQFF. Full variable domain (missing parts from reference TRBV5-1 and TRBJ2-1): KAGVTQTPRYLIKTRGQQVTLSCSPISGHRSVSWYQQTPGQGLQFLFEYFSETQRNKGNFPGRFSGRQFSNSRSEMNVSTLELGDSALYLCASSLEVRTVEQFFGPGTRLTVL.